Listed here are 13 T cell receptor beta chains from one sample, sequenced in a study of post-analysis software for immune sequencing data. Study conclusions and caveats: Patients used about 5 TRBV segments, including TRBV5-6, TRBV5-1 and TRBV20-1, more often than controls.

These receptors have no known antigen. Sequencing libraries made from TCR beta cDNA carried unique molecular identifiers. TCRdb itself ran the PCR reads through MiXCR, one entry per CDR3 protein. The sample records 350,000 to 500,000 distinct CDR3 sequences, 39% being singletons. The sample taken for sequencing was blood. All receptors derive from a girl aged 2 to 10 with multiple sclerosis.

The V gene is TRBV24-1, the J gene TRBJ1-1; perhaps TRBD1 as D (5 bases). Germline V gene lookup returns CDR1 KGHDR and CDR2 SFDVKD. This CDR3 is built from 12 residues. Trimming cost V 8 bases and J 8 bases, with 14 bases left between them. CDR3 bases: TGTGCCACCAACTCAGGCTGGGGGGAAGCTTTCTTT. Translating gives CATNSGWGEAFF.

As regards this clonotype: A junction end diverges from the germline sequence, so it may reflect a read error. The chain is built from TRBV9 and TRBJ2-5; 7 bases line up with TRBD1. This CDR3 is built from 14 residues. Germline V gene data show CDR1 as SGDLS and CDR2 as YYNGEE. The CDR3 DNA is TGTGCCGGCAGCCCAGGGGGTTTTCAAGAGACCCAGTACTTC. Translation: CAGSPGGFQETQYF. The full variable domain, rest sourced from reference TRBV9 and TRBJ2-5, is DSGVTQTPKHLITATGQRVTLRCSPRSGDLSVYWYQQSLDQGLQFLIQYYNGEERAKGNILERFSAQQFPDLHSELNLSSLELGDSALYFCAGSPGGFQETQYFGPGTRLLVL.

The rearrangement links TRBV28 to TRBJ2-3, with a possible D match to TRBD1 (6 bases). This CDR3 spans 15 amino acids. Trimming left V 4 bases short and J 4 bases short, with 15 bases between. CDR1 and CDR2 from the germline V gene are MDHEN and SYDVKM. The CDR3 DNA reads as TGTGCCAGCAGTTCGACAGGCGCGGCACCAGATACGCAGTATTTT. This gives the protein CASSSTGAAPDTQYF.

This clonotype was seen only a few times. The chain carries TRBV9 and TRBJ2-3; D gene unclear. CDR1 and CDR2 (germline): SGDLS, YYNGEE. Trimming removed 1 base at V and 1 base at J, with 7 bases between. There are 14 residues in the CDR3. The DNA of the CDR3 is TGTGCCAGCAGCGTACTGACTGGCACAGATACGCAGTATTTT. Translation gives CASSVLTGTDTQYF.

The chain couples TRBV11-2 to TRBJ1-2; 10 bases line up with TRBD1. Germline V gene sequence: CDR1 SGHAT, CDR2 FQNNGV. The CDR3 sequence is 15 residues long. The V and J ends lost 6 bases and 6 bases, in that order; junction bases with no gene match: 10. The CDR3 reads CASSGTGVLIDGYTF. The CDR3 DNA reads TGTGCCAGCAGTGGGACAGGGGTCTTAATTGATGGCTACACCTTC.

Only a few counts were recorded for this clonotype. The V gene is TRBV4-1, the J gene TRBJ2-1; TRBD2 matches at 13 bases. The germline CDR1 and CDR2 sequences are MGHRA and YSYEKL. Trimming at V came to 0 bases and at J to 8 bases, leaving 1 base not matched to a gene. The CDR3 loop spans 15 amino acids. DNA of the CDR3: TGCGCCAGCAGCCAAGATGGACTAGCGGGAGATGAGCAGTTCTTC. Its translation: CASSQDGLAGDEQFF.

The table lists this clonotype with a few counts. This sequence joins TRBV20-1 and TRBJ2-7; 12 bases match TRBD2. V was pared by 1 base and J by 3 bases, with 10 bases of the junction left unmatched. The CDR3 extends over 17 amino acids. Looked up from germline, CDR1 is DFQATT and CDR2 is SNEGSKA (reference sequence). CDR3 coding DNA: TGCAGTGCTAGAGGTCTAGCGGGAGGGCCCAACATCTACGAGCAGTACTTC. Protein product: CSARGLAGGPNIYEQYF.

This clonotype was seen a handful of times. This CDR3 reads CASRTLDRGLSGANVLTF. The DNA of the CDR3 is TGTGCCAGCAGGACCCTAGACAGGGGACTGTCTGGGGCCAACGTCCTGACTTTC. V usage is TRBV6-2 or TRBV6-3 and J usage is TRBJ2-6; TRBD1 matches at 8 bases. CDR1 is MNHEY, CDR2 SVGEGT, per germline. The V segment lost 6 bases and the J segment 1 base; nucleotides outside the gene matches: 11. This CDR3 contains 18 residues.

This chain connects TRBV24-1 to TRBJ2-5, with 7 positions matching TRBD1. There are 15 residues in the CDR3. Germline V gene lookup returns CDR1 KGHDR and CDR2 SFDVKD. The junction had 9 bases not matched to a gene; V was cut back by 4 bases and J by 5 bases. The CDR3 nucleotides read TGTGCCACCAGTGAAGCGACAGGGCCCATTGAGACCCAGTACTTC. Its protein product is CATSEATGPIETQYF.

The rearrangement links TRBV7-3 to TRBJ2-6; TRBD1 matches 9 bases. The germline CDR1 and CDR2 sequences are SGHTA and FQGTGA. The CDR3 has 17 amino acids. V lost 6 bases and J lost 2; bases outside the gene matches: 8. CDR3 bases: TGTGCCAGCAGACCGGGACAGGGATCTGCTGGGGCCAACGTCCTGACTTTC. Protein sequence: CASRPGQGSAGANVLTF. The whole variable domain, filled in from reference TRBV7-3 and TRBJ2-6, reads GAGVSQTPSNKVTEKGKYVELRCDPISGHTALYWYRQSLGQGPEFLIYFQGTGAADDSGLPNDRFFAVRPEGSVSTLKIQRTERGDSAVYLCASRPGQGSAGANVLTFGAGSRLTVL.

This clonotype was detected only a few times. CDR3: CSVEVPAQNTEAFF. Here the CDR3 DNA reads TGCAGCGTTGAAGTCCCGGCACAGAACACTGAAGCTTTCTTT. The chain has TRBV29-1 and TRBJ1-1; D is uncertain. Germline CDR1 reads SQVTM; CDR2 reads ANQGSEA. The germline V and J ends were trimmed by 1 base and 1 base, with 10 bases remaining between them. CDR3 length: 14 amino acids.

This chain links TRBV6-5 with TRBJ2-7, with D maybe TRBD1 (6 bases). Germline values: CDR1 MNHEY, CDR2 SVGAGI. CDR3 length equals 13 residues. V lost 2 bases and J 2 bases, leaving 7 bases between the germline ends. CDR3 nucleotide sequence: TGTGCCAGCAGTTACGCAGGGGCCTACGAGCAGTACTTC. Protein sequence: CASSYAGAYEQYF.

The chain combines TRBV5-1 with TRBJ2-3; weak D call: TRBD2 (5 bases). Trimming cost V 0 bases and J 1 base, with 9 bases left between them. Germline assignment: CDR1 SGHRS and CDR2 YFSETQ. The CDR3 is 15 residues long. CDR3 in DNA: TGCGCCAGCAGCTTGGAAGGACTCGGCACAGATACGCAGTATTTT. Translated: CASSLEGLGTDTQYF.